The 8 T cell receptor beta chains below all came from one sample that was sequenced in a study of T cells after yellow fever vaccination. TCRdb re-analysed the 5' RACE reads in MiXCR, keeping a single row per CDR3 protein. The sample has fewer than 500,000 distinct CDR3 sequences, 18% seen once. This specimen consisted of PBMCs, obtained before the yellow fever booster vaccination. All receptors come from a man aged 18 to 30 who received the YFV17D yellow fever vaccine.

This clonotype has more than one count but fewer than ten. This chain connects TRBV11-2 to TRBJ1-1; D may be TRBD1 (5 bases). Deletions cut 7 bases from V and 4 bases from J, with 13 bases between. Germline assignment: CDR1 SGHAT and CDR2 FQNNGV. The CDR3 is made up of 13 amino acids. In DNA form, the CDR3 reads TGTGCCAGCAAAGACAGTTCCATCACTGAAGCTTTCTTT. Residues: CASKDSSITEAFF.

This clonotype occurred many times. The chain couples TRBV5-1 to TRBJ2-3, with TRBD2 as a possible D gene (5 bases). The V and J ends lost 4 bases and 0 bases respectively, with 21 bases between them. Germline CDR1 is SGHRS and CDR2 is YFSETQ. The CDR3 spans 18 residues. The CDR3 sequence is CASSLGVFASQSTDTQYF. The CDR3 nucleotides are TGCGCCAGCAGCCTCGGGGTTTTTGCAAGCCAGAGCACAGATACGCAGTATTTT.

V is TRBV7-9 and J is TRBJ2-5, with TRBD2 identical over 9 bases. V was pared by 2 bases and J by 2 bases, with 3 bases of the junction left unmatched. This CDR3 region has 15 residues. CDR1 is SEHNR, CDR2 FQNEAQ, per germline (reference sequence). In nucleotides, the CDR3 is TGTGCCAGCAGCTTAATTAGCGGGGGACAAGAGACCCAGTACTTC. The encoded protein is CASSLISGGQETQYF.

This clonotype was recorded a few times. V is TRBV7-9 and J is TRBJ2-2; 7 bases agree with TRBD1. Germline CDR1 reads SEHNR; CDR2 reads FQNEAQ (reference sequence). The CDR3 spans 14 residues. Losses at the gene ends were 5 bases for V and 6 bases for J; bases not matched to a gene: 6. CDR3 in amino acids: CASSPRDSPGELFF. The CDR3 DNA reads as TGTGCCAGCAGCCCCCGGGACAGTCCCGGGGAGCTGTTTTTT. The whole variable domain, remainder taken from reference TRBV7-9 and TRBJ2-2, is DTGVSQNPRHKITKRGQNVTFRCDPISEHNRLYWYRQTLGQGPEFLTYFQNEAQLEKSRLLSDRFSAERPKGSFSTLEIQRTEQGDSAMYLCASSPRDSPGELFFGEGSRLTVL.

The chain has TRBV6-5 and TRBJ1-1; no reliable D call. Trimming left V 6 bases short and J 3 bases short, with 14 bases between. The CDR3 contains 14 residues. Germline V gene sequence: CDR1 MNHEY, CDR2 SVGAGI. The CDR3 DNA sequence: TGTGCCAGCAGCCCAGACCGGGCTTACACTGAAGCTTTCTTT. Amino acid sequence: CASSPDRAYTEAFF.

This rearrangement joins TRBV5-5 to TRBJ1-4, with TRBD1 matching over 7 bases. The germline V gene encodes CDR1 SGHKS and CDR2 YYEKEE (reference sequence). The ends lost 2 bases at V and 3 bases at J; junction bases unmatched: 7. This CDR3 has 16 residues. CDR3 nucleotides: TGTGCCAGCAGCTTCGGTCCGGGACAGCCTAATGAAAAACTGTTTTTT. Protein sequence: CASSFGPGQPNEKLFF. Combining the CDR3 with reference TRBV5-5 and TRBJ1-4 gives the whole variable domain DAGVTQSPTHLIKTRGQQVTLRCSPISGHKSVSWYQQVLGQGPQFIFQYYEKEERGRGNFPDRFSARQFPNYSSELNVNALLLGDSALYLCASSFGPGQPNEKLFFGSGTQLSVL.

The chain links TRBV12-3 or TRBV12-4 to TRBJ2-5; D is uncertain. This CDR3 has 12 residues. Trimming removed 3 bases at V and 4 bases at J, with 6 bases between. The CDR3, as DNA: TGTGCCAGCAGTTTCTATGGAGAGACCCAGTACTTC. Translation: CASSFYGETQYF.

This clonotype was observed a few times. The chain joins TRBV19 to TRBJ2-3; D is ambiguous. In germline, CDR1 is LNHDA, CDR2 SQIVND (reference sequence). Trimming removed 2 bases from V and 2 bases from J, with 11 bases in between. The CDR3 consists of 15 residues. The CDR3 DNA follows: TGTGCCAGTAGTATATACGGAAGAAACACAGATACGCAGTATTTT. The encoded protein is CASSIYGRNTDTQYF.